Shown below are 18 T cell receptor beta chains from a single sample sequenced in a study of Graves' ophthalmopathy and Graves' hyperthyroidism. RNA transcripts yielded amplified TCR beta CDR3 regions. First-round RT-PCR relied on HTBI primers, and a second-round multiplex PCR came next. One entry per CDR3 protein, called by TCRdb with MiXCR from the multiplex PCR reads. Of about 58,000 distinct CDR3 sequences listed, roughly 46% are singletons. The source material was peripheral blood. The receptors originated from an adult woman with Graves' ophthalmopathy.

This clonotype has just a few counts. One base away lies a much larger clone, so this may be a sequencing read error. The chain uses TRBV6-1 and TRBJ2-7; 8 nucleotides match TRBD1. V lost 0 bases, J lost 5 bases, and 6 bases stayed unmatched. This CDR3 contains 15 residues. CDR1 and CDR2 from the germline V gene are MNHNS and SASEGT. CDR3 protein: CASSEALGQAHEQYF. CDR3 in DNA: TGTGCCAGCAGTGAAGCGTTGGGACAGGCCCACGAGCAGTACTTC.

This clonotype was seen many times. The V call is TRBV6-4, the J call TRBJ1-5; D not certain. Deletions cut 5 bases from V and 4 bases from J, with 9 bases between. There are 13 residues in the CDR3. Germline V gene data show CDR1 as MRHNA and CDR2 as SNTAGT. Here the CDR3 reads CASSIGPNQPQHF. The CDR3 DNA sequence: TGTGCCAGCAGTATAGGGCCGAATCAGCCCCAGCATTTT.

CDR3 region: CASSLTTGFYNETQYF. In DNA, the CDR3 is TGTGCCAGCAGCTTAACGACAGGGTTCTACAATGAGACCCAGTACTTC. V is TRBV7-3 and J is TRBJ2-5; TRBD1 matches at 7 bases. Losses at the gene ends were 0 bases for V and 5 bases for J; bases not matched to a gene: 9. The CDR3 spans 16 residues. Germline V lookup: CDR1 SGHTA, CDR2 FQGTGA.

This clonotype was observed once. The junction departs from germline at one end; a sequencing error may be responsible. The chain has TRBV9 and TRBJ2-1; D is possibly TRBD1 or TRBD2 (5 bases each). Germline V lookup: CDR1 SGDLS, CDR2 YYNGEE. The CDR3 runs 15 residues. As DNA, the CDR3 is TGTGCCAGCAGCGTAGGGGGGTGCTCCTTCAATGAGCAGTTCTTC. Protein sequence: CASSVGGCSFNEQFF.

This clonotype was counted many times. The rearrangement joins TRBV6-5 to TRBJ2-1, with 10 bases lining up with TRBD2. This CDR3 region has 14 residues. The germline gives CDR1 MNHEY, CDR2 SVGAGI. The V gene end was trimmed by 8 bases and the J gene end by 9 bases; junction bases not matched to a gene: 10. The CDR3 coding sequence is TGTGCCAGCCGGATAGCACTAGCGGGAAGTGAGCAGTTCTTC. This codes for CASRIALAGSEQFF.

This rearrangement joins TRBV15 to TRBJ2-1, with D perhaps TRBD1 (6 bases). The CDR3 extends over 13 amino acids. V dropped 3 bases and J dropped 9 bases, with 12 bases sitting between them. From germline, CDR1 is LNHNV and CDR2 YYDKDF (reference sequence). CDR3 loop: CATSSRTGSEQFF. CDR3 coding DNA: TGTGCCACCAGCAGCCGAACAGGGTCTGAGCAGTTCTTC.

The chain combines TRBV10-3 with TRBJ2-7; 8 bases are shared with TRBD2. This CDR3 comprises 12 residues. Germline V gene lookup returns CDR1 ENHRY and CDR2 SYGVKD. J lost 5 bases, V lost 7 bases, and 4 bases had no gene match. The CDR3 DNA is TGTGCCATCACTAGCGGGTTGGACGAGCAGTACTTC. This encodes CAITSGLDEQYF.

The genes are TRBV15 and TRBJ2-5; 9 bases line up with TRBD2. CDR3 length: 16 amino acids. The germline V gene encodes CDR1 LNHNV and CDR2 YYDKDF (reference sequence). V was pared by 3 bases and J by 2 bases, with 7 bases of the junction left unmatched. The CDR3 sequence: CATSSRAGGTQETQYF. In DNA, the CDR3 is TGTGCCACCAGCAGCCGAGCGGGAGGTACTCAAGAGACCCAGTACTTC.

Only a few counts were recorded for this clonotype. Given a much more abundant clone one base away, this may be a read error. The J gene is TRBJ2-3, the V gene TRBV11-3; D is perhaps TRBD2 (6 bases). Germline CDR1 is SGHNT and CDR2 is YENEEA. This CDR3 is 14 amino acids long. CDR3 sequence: CAGSLYGSPDTQYF. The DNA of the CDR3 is TGTGCCGGCAGCTTGTACGGGAGTCCAGATACGCAGTATTTT.

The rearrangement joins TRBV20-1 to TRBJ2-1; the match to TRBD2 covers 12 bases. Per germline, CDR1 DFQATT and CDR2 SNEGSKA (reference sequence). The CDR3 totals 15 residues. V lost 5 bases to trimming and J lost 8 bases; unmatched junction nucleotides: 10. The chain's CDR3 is CSAPRLAGVSDEQFF. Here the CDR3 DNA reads TGCAGTGCTCCGAGACTAGCGGGAGTATCTGATGAGCAGTTCTTC.

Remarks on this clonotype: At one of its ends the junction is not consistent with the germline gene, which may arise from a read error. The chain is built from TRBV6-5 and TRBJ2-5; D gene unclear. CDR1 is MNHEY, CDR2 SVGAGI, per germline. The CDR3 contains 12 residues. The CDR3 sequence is CTSNRSPETQYF. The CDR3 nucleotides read TGTACCAGCAACCGCTCTCCAGAGACCCAGTACTTC.

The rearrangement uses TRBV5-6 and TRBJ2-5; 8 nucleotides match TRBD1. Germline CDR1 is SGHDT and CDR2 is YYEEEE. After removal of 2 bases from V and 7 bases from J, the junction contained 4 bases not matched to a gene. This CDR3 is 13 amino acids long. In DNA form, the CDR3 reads TGTGCCAGCAGCTTTGCAGGGGGCGGGACCCAGTACTTC. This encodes CASSFAGGGTQYF.

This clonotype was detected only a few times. CDR3 residues: CASSLAGTNEQYF. CDR3 in DNA: TGTGCCAGCAGCTTAGCGGGAACCAACGAGCAGTACTTC. The chain employs TRBV7-2 and TRBJ2-7; D is undetermined. Trimming pared 0 bases from V and 5 bases from J, leaving 8 bases between. The CDR3 runs 13 residues. CDR1 SGHTA and CDR2 FQGNSA come from the germline V gene.

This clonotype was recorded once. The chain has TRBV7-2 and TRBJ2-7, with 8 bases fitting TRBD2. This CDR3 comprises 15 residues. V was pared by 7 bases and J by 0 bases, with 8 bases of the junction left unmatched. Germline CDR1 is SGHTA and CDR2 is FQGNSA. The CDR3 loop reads CASTKPSGSSYEQYF. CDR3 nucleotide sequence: TGTGCCAGCACCAAACCGAGCGGGAGCTCCTACGAGCAGTACTTC.

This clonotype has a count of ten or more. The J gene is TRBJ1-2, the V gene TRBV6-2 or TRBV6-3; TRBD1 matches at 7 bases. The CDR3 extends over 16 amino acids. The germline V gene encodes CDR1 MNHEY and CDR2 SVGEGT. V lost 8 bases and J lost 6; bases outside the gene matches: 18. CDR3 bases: TGTGCCAGCGAGAAGGGAAGGGGGCAAGGAGTGAATGGCTACACCTTC. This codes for CASEKGRGQGVNGYTF.

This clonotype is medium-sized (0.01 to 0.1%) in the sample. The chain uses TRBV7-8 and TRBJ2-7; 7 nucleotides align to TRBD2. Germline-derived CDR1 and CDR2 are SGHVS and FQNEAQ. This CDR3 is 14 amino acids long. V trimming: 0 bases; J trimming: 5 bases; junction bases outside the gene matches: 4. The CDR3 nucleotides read TGTGCCAGCAGCTTAGCGGGACTACCAGACGAGCAGTACTTC. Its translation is CASSLAGLPDEQYF. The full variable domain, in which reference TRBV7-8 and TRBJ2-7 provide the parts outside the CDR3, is GAGVSQSPRYKVAKRGQDVALRCDPISGHVSLFWYQQALGQGPEFLTYFQNEAQLDKSGLPSDRFFAERPEGSVSTLKIQRTQQEDSAVYLCASSLAGLPDEQYFGPGTRLTVT.

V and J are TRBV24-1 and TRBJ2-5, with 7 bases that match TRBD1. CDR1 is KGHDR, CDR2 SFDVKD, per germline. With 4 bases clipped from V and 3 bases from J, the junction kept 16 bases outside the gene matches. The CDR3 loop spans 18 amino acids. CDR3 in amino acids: CATSDPSSTGTFEETQYF. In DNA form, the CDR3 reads TGTGCCACCAGTGACCCTTCCTCGACAGGGACATTCGAAGAGACCCAGTACTTC.

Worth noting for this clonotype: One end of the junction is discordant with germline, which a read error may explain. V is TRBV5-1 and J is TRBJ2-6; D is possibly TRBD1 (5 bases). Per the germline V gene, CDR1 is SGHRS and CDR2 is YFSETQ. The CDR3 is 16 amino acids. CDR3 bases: TGCGCCAGCAGCTTGCTCGACAGCTCTGGGGCCAACGTCCTGGCCTTC. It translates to CASSLLDSSGANVLAF.